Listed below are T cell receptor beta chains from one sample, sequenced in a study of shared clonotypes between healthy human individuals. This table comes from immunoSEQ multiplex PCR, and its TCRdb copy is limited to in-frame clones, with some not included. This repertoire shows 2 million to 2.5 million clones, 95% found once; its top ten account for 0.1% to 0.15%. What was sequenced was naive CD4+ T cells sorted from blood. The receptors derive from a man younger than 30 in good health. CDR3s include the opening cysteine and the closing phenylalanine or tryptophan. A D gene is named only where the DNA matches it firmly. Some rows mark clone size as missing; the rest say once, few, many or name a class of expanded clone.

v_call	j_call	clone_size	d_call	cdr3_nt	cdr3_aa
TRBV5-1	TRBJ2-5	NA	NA	TGCGCCAGCAGCAGCAGGGGGGGAGAGACCCAGTACTTC	CASSSRGGETQYF
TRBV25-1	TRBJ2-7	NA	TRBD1	TGTGCCAGCAGTGAATCACCGGGACAGTCTGGCTCCTACGAGCAGTACTTC	CASSESPGQSGSYEQYF
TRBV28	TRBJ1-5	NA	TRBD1	TGTGCCAGCAGTTTAACCCGACAGGGGGCCGTTCATAGCAATCAGCCCCAGCATTTT	CASSLTRQGAVHSNQPQHF
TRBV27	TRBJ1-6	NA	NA	TGTGCCAGCAGTGCTAGACTGACCAGGAGCGATTCACCCCTCCACTTT	CASSARLTRSDSPLHF
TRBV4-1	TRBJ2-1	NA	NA	TGCGCCAGCAGCCAAGAAAGCTCAGCGCCTAGCTCCTACAATGAGCAGTTCTTC	CASSQESSAPSSYNEQFF
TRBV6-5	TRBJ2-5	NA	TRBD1	TGTGCCAGCAGTTTCGGGACAGGGTCTGAGACCCAGTACTTC	CASSFGTGSETQYF
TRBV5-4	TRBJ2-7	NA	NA	TGTGCCAGCAGCTTCCGTGGGGGGGCGCAATACGAGCAGTACTTC	CASSFRGGAQYEQYF
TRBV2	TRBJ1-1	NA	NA	TGTGCCAGCACCAGTTCCCGGGGGGTATTTGAAGCTTTCTTT	CASTSSRGVFEAFF
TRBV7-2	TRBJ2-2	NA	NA	TGTGCCAGCAGCTTACCGGCAGGGAACACCGGGGAGCTGTTTTTT	CASSLPAGNTGELFF
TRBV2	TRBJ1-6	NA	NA	TGTGCCAGCAGTGAAGGTATTGGGAATTCACCCCTCCACTTT	CASSEGIGNSPLHF
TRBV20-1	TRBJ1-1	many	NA	TGCAGTGCTAGTCGTCAGACTGAAGCTTTCTTT	CSASRQTEAFF
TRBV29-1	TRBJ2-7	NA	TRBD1	TGCAGCGTTCGCCCTGACAGGGGTGAGCACGAGCAGTACTTC	CSVRPDRGEHEQYF
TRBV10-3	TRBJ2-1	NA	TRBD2	TGTGCCATCACCAAAACTAGCGGGGGCCTCAATGAGCAGTTCTTC	CAITKTSGGLNEQFF
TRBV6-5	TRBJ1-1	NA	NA	TGTTATTCCAGGGGGAACACTGAAGCTTTCTTT	CYSRGNTEAFF
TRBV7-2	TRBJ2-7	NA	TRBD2	TGTGCCAGCAGCAAAGGGACTAGCGGGCTCTACGAGCAGTACTTC	CASSKGTSGLYEQYF
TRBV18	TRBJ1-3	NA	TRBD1	TGTGCCAGCTCACCTCTCACGGGACAGGGGGCGGACGGAAACACCATATATTTT	CASSPLTGQGADGNTIYF
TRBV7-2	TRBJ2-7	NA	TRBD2	TGTGCCAGCAGCTTAGTTGGAGCGGGAGCCTACGAGCAGTACTTC	CASSLVGAGAYEQYF
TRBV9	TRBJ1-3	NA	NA	TGTGCCAGCAGCGCCCAGGCTGAGAGCTCTGGAAACACCATATATTTT	CASSAQAESSGNTIYF
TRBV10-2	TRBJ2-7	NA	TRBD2	TGCGCCAGCAGTGGGTCGGGAGCGGGAGCTATGGGATACGAGCAGTACTTC	CASSGSGAGAMGYEQYF
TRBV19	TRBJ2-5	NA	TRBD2	TGTGCCAGTAGTCCGGGGCTCGGGGGGGAGACCCAGTACTTC	CASSPGLGGETQYF
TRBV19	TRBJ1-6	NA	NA	TGTGCCACCAAGTGGGTGAGCTCCTATAATTCACCCCTCCACTTT	CATKWVSSYNSPLHF
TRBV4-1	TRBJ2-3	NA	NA	TGCGCCAGCAGTCAGACCGACATTTACACAGATACGCAGTATTTT	CASSQTDIYTDTQYF
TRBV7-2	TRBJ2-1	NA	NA	TGTGCCAGCAGCTTAGGCGGGATAAAATACAATGAGCAGTTCTTC	CASSLGGIKYNEQFF
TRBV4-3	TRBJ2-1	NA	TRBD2	TGCGCCAGCAGCCATCGGACTAGCGGGAGAGGGTATGAGCAGTTCTTC	CASSHRTSGRGYEQFF
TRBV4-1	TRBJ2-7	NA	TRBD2	TGCGCCAGCAGCCAACCCCCGGGACTAGCGGGGGTTGAGCAGTACTTC	CASSQPPGLAGVEQYF
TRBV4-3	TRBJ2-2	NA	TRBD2	TGCGCCAGCAGCCAAGGAGAGACTAGCCTCACCGGGGAGCTGTTTTTT	CASSQGETSLTGELFF
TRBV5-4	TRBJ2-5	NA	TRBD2	TGTGCCAGCAGCTTGAGCGGGACTAGCCGATGGGAGACCCAGTACTTC	CASSLSGTSRWETQYF
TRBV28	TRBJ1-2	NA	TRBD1	TGTGCCAGCAGTTTATGGATCGACAGGGGGGAATATGGCTACACCTTC	CASSLWIDRGEYGYTF
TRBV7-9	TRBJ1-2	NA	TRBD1	TGTGCCAGCAGTATATACACAGGGGATGGCTACACCTTC	CASSIYTGDGYTF
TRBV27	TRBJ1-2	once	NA	TGTGCCAGCAGTCCCTCTCCCAGCTATGGCTACACCTTC	CASSPSPSYGYTF
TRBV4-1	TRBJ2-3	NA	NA	TGCGCCAGTGAAGGTGGAGAGGCGGGACTCCGAACCTCAGGGGATACGCAGTATTTT	CASEGGEAGLRTSGDTQYF
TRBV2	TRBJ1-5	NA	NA	TGTGCCAGCAGTGAGGTACGGCAGGGAAATCAGCCCCAGCATTTT	CASSEVRQGNQPQHF
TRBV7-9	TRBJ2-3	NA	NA	TGTGCCAGCAGCTTAGCTGGGGGCCGAGATACGCAGTATTTT	CASSLAGGRDTQYF
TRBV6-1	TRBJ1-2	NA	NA	TGTGCCAGCACGGCGCCGACGTATGGCTACACCTTC	CASTAPTYGYTF
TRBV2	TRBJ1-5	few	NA	TGTGCCAGCAGTGGGTCGGGCAATCAGCCCCAGCATTTT	CASSGSGNQPQHF
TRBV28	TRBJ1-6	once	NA	TGTGCCAGCACCTCGGTCAGAGGCAATTCACCCCTCCACTTT	CASTSVRGNSPLHF
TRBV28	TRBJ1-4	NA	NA	TGTGCCAGCAGTTTACCACGCGGGGCTGGGGATGAAAAACTGTTTTTT	CASSLPRGAGDEKLFF
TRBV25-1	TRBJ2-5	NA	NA	TGTGCCAGCAGTTCCTCCTTTCTTGGAGCGGAGACCCAGTACTTC	CASSSSFLGAETQYF
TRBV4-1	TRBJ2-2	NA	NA	TGCGCCAGCAGCCAAGATCCCCAGGGCGCGACCGGGGAGCTGTTTTTT	CASSQDPQGATGELFF
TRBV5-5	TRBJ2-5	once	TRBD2	TGTGCCAGCAGCCTGACCGGGACTAGCCAAGAGACCCAGTACTTC	CASSLTGTSQETQYF
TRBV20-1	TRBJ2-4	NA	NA	TGCAGGTCGACCGTCCCAGGATTC	CRSTVPGF
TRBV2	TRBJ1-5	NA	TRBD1	TGTGCCAGCAGTCGACAGGGAGGGGGCGGTCAGCCCCAGCATTTT	CASSRQGGGGQPQHF
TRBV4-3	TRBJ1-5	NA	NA	TGCGCCAGCAGCCAAGTGGTGTCCAATCAGCCCCAGCATTTT	CASSQVVSNQPQHF
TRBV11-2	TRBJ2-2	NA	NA	TGTGCCAGCAGCCCTGACAGGAAGAACACCGGGGAGCTGTTTTTT	CASSPDRKNTGELFF